The table lists the clone carrying this T cell receptor beta chain with many counts. Its specificity is not known. The data were obtained in a study of T cells after yellow fever vaccination. Study-wide results and caveats: Detected again after the booster were most primary-vaccination clones, at nearly 97% CD4 and around 91% CD8. The presence of abundant clonotypes contaminating from the bulk population was possible in FACS-sorted repertoires. Though it reached lower strength, the secondary response hit its peak faster, day 5 versus 15. A minor fraction of clonotypes spanned both CD4 and CD8 compartments.

The CDR3 is 14 residues long. The V and J ends lost 3 bases and 4 bases respectively, with 12 bases between them. Germline CDR1 SGHAT, CDR2 FQNNGV. TCRdb called the 5' RACE reads again in MiXCR, with one record for every CDR3 protein. Among roughly 320,000 distinct CDR3 sequences listed, approximately 12% were seen once. The chain recombines TRBV11-2 with TRBJ1-1; no clear D gene. The specimen comprised CD4+ T cells sorted from PBMCs, sampled 45 days after the yellow fever booster vaccination. The TCR comes from a man between 18 and 29 years old who received the YFV17D yellow fever vaccine. The chain's CDR3 is CASSFTEESTEAFF. The DNA for the CDR3 is TGTGCCAGCAGCTTCACCGAAGAGAGCACTGAAGCTTTCTTT.